The 9 T cell receptor beta chains given below trace back to one sample, sequenced in a study of CD8+CD57+ T cells in acquired aplastic anemia. TCR beta VDJ and CDR3 profiling used genomic DNA as template. TCRdb ran MiXCR on the reads and lists one entry per CDR3 protein. Of about 170,000 distinct CDR3 sequences listed, 40% to 50% are singletons. An expansion of CD8+CD57+ cells by flow cytometry had been shown in patients chosen for sequencing. The material sequenced was sorted CD4+, CD8+, or CD8+CD57+ T cells (not recorded which) from PBMCs. These receptors all come from a human donor with aplastic anemia.

In this sample, this clonotype turned up many times. V usage is TRBV2 and J usage is TRBJ2-6; D gene ambiguous. This CDR3 is built from 14 residues. Germline CDR1 SNHLY, CDR2 FYNNEI. V was clipped by 4 bases and J by 3 bases, with 7 bases between them. CDR3 loop: CASSAGGGANVLTF. The CDR3 DNA reads TGTGCCAGCAGTGCAGGCGGTGGGGCCAACGTCCTGACTTTC.

This clonotype was counted at least ten times. The chain combines TRBV19 with TRBJ2-1, with 8 bases lining up with TRBD2. This CDR3 contains 15 residues. Germline assignment: CDR1 LNHDA and CDR2 SQIVND (reference sequence). V shed 3 bases, J shed 7 bases, and the junction held 8 bases outside the gene matches. The CDR3 is CASSIASGGFNEQFF. CDR3 DNA sequence: TGTGCCAGTAGTATTGCCTCGGGGGGGTTTAATGAGCAGTTCTTC.

Note on this clonotype: Possible read error: a much larger clone is one base away. The V and J genes are TRBV5-4 and TRBJ2-6; tentatively, D is TRBD2 (7 bases). Trimming removed 6 bases at V and 0 bases at J, with 13 bases between. The CDR3 covers 16 residues. CDR1 and CDR2 (germline): SGHNT, YYREEE (reference sequence). The CDR3 sequence: CASKGGGSSGANVLTF. The DNA for the CDR3 is TGTGCCAGCAAGGGGGGGGGGAGCTCTGGGGCCAACGTCCTGACTTTC.

CDR3 in DNA: TGTGCCAGTACCCTCACGGGGCCTAACTATGGCTACACCTTC. This encodes CASTLTGPNYGYTF. The chain combines TRBV19 with TRBJ1-2, with D perhaps matching TRBD1 (5 bases). Germline assignment: CDR1 LNHDA and CDR2 SQIVND (reference sequence). The CDR3 is 14 amino acids. V was clipped by 7 bases and J by 0 bases, with 12 bases between them.

This rearrangement joins TRBV6-4 to TRBJ2-1; D is undetermined. CDR3 size: 14 residues. V gave up 2 bases and J gave up 4 bases, with 9 bases separating them. Germline V CDR1 and CDR2: MRHNA, SNTAGT. In nucleotides, the CDR3 is TGTGCCAGCAGTGACGGTAACAGATACAATGAGCAGTTCTTC. Amino acids: CASSDGNRYNEQFF.

Of note for this clonotype: One end of the junction is discordant with germline, which a read error may explain. The chain employs TRBV2 and TRBJ2-3; D gene uncertain. The CDR3 sequence is 13 residues long. From germline, CDR1 is SNHLY and CDR2 FYNNEI. The CDR3 spells CATSDLESDTQYF. Here the CDR3 DNA reads TGTGCCACCAGTGATTTGGAAAGCGATACGCAGTATTTT.

This chain connects TRBV12-3 or TRBV12-4 to TRBJ1-1; the D is unclear. Trimming shortened V by 6 bases and J by 2 bases, and 13 bases separated the two germline ends. The CDR3 is made up of 14 amino acids. CDR3 nucleotides: TGTGCCAGCAGCACGCGGACCGGAAACACTGAAGCTTTCTTT. It encodes CASSTRTGNTEAFF.

This clonotype was observed many times. The CDR3 sequence: CASSQREGLWTGELFF. The CDR3 DNA reads as TGTGCCAGCAGCCAAAGAGAAGGTCTCTGGACCGGGGAGCTGTTTTTT. V is TRBV7-3 and J is TRBJ2-2, with no clear D. The ends were cut back, 5 bases at V and 5 bases at J, with 18 bases in the middle. The germline V gene encodes CDR1 SGHTA and CDR2 FQGTGA. The CDR3 covers 16 residues.

This clonotype occurred many times. The chain carries TRBV12-3 or TRBV12-4 and TRBJ2-5; 8 nucleotides line up with TRBD1. V gave up 5 bases and J gave up 4 bases; unmatched junction bases: 9. The CDR3 totals 15 residues. CDR3 in amino acids: CASSITQGAGETQYF. In DNA form, the CDR3 reads TGTGCCAGCAGTATCACGCAGGGGGCCGGAGAGACCCAGTACTTC.